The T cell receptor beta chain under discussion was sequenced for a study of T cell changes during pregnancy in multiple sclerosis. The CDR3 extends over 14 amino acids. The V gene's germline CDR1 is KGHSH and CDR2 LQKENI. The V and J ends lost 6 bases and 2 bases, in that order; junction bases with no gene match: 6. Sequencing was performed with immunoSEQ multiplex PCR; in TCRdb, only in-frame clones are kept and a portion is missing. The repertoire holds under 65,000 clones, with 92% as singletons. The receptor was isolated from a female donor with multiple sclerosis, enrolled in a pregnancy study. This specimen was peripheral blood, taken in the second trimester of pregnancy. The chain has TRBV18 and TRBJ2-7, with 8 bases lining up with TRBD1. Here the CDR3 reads CASSRDRSTYEQYF. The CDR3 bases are TGTGCCAGCTCCCGGGACAGGTCAACCTACGAGCAGTACTTC.